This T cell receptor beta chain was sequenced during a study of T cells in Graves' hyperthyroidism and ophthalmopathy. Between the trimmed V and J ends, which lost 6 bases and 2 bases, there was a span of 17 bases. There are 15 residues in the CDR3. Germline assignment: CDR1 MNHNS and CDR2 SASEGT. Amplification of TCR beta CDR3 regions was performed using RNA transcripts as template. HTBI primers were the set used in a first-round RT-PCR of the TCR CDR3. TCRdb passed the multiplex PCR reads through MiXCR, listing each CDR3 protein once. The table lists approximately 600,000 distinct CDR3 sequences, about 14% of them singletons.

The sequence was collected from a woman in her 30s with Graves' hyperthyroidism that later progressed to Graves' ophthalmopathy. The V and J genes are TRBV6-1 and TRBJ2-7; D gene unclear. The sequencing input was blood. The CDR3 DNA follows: TGTGCCAGCAGCCGTACGTTCCAGGCCCCCTACGAGCAGTACTTC. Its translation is CASSRTFQAPYEQYF.